The clone carrying this T cell receptor (beta chain) is a singleton in its sample. What it recognizes is unknown. It was blood donors, 55% female and with a median age of 56 years (range roughly 21-80), who served as healthy controls. Positive selection with magnetic beads achieved the isolation of CD4+ and CD8+ cells, followed by a flow cytometry check of purity. The CDR3 extends over 13 amino acids. Germline V gene sequence: CDR1 SGHAT, CDR2 FQNNGV. The V end was cut by 5 bases, the J end by 5 bases, with 11 bases between. Produced via immunoSEQ multiplex PCR; TCRdb's table is partial and in-frame only. The sample records under 15,000 clones, 80% being singletons. The data belong to a study of somatic mutations in cytotoxic T cells in rheumatoid arthritis. Study at large: A subset of V beta antibody-stained T-cell populations was isolated by flow sorting, reaching nearly 100% purity, and this subset included V beta1+ cells that went on to TCRB sequencing.

Study conclusions and caveats: The antigen targets of the expanded CD8+ clones were unknown.

This receptor was obtained from a man in his forties or fifties in good health. Sequencing used CD8+ T cells sorted from blood. J is TRBJ2-3 and V is TRBV11-2; D uncertain. CDR3 bases: TGTGCCAGCAGCCTCCGCCCCTTAGATACGCAGTATTTT. Residues: CASSLRPLDTQYF.